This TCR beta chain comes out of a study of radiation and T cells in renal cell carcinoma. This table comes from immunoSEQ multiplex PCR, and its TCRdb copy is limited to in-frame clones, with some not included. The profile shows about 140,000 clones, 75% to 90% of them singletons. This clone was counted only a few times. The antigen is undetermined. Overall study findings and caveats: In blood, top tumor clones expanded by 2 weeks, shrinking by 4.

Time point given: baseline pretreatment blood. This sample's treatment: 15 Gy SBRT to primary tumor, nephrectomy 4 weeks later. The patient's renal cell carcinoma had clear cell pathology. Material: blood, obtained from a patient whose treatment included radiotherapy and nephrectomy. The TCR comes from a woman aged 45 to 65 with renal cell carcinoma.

The CDR3 here is CASSQLLLKTGNTEAFF. CDR3 bases: TGCGCCAGCAGCCAACTATTACTGAAGACAGGTAACACTGAAGCTTTCTTT. The rearrangement links TRBV4-1 to TRBJ1-1; maybe TRBD1 (6 bases). CDR3 length equals 17 residues. The V and J ends lost 2 bases and 2 bases respectively, with 18 bases between them. Germline CDR1 and CDR2: MGHRA and YSYEKL.